Sequencing of this T cell receptor (beta chain) was carried out in a study of T cell responses to AZD1222 COVID-19 vaccine. Whole-study findings and limits: Targets within unmutated variant regions were reportedly found for nearly half of spike-specific TCRs.

This clone was seen a few times. Its target is unknown. In germline, CDR1 is SGHTA, CDR2 FQGNSA. The CDR3 runs to 15 residues. The V end was cut by 1 base, the J end by 6 bases, with 15 bases between. Only in-frame clones appear in the TCRdb table, and some are missing; sequencing was by immunoSEQ multiplex PCR. The data show tens of thousands of clones, roughly 80% seen once. The chain joins TRBV7-2 to TRBJ1-1, with a tentative D call TRBD1 (6 bases). The sequencing here drew on peripheral blood, taken 28 days after the second AZD1222 dose. The TCR comes from an adult who received the AZD1222 COVID-19 vaccine. The CDR3 loop reads CASSLESRGSSEAFF. The CDR3 DNA is TGTGCCAGCAGCTTAGAGAGCAGGGGTAGCTCTGAAGCTTTCTTT.